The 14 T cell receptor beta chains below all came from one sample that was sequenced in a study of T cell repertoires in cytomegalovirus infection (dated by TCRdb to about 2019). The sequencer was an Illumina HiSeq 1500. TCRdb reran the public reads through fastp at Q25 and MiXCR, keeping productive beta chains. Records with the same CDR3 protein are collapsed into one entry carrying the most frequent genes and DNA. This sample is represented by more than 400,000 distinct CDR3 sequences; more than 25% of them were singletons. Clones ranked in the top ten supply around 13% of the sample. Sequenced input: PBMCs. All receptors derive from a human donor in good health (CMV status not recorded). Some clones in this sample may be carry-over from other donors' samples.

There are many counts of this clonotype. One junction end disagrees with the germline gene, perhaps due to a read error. The CDR3 nucleotides are TGTGCCAGCAGCTCAAACAGGGGGGATCACCACTTC. Translation gives CASSSNRGDHHF. V is TRBV7-2 and J is TRBJ2-1; 8 bases align to TRBD1. Looked up from germline, CDR1 is SGHTA and CDR2 is FQGNSA. This CDR3 comprises 12 residues. Using reference TRBV7-2 and TRBJ2-1 for the parts outside the CDR3, the full variable domain is GAGVSQSPSNKVTEKGKDVELRCDPISGHTALYWYRQSLGQGLEFLIYFQGNSAPDKSGLPSDRFSAERTGGSVSTLTIQRTQQEDSAVYLCASSSNRGDHHFGPGTRLTVL.

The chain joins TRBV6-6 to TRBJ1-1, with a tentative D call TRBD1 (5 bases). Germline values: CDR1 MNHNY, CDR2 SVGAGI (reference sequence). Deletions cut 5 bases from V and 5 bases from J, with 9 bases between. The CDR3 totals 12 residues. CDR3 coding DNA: TGTGCCAGCAGTCAGGGTTATACTGAAGCTTTCTTT. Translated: CASSQGYTEAFF.

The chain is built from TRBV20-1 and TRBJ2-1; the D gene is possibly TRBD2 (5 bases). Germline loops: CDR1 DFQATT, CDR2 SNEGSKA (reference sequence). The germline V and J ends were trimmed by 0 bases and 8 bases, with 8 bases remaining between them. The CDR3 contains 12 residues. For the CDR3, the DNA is TGCAGTGCTAGAGAATTGAGGGATGAGCAGTTCTTC. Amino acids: CSARELRDEQFF.

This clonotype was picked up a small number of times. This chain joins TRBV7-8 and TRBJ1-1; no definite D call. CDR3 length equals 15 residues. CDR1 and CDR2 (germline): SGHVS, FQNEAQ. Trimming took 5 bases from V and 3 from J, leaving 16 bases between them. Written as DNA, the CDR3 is TGTGCCAGCAGCCCGCCGATGGAAGTCCACACTGAAGCTTTCTTT. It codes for CASSPPMEVHTEAFF.

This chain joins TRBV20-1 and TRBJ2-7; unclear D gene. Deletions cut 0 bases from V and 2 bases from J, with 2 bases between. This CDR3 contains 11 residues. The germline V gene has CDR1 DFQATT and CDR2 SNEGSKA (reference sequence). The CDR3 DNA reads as TGCAGTGCTAGAGAACCCTACGAGCAGTACGTC. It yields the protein CSAREPYEQYV.

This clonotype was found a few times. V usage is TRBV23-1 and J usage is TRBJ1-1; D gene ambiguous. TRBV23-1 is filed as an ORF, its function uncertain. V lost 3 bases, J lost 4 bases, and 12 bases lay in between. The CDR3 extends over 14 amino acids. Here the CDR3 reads CASSQPWEGTEAFF. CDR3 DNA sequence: TGCGCCAGCAGTCAGCCATGGGAGGGCACTGAAGCTTTCTTT.

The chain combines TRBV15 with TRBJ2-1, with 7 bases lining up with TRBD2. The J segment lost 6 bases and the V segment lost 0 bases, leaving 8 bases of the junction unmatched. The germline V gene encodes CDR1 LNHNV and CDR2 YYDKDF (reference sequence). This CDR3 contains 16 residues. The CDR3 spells CATSRDLAGASNEQFF. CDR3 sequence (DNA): TGTGCCACCAGCAGAGATCTGGCGGGAGCTTCCAATGAGCAGTTCTTC.

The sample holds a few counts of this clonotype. The CDR3 is CASRTSGRVDEQFF. The DNA for the CDR3 is TGTGCCAGCAGGACTAGCGGGAGGGTCGATGAGCAGTTCTTC. The rearrangement uses TRBV6-1 and TRBJ2-1; TRBD2 matches 14 bases. V shed 6 bases and J 8 bases; nucleotides not matched to a gene: 3. Germline values: CDR1 MNHNS, CDR2 SASEGT. This CDR3 has 14 residues.

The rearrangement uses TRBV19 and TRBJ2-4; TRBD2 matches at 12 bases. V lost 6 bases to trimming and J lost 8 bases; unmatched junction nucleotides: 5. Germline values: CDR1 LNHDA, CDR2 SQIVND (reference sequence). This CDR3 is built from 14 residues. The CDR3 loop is CASRPLAGGDIQYF. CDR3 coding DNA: TGTGCCAGTAGACCCCTAGCGGGGGGGGACATTCAGTACTTC.

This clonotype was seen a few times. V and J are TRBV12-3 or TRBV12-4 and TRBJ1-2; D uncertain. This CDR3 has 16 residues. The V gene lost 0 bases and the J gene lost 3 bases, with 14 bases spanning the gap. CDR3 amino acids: CASSLAGQLPHYGYTF. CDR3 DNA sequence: TGTGCCAGCAGTTTAGCGGGCCAGCTTCCACACTATGGCTACACCTTC.

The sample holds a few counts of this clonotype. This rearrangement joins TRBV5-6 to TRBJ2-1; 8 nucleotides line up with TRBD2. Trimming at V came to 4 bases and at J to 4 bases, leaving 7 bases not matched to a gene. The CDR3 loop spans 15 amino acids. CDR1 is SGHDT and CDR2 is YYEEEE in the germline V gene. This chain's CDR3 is CASSRSGALYNEQFF. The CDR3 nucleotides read TGTGCCAGCAGCCGTAGCGGGGCACTTTACAATGAGCAGTTCTTC.

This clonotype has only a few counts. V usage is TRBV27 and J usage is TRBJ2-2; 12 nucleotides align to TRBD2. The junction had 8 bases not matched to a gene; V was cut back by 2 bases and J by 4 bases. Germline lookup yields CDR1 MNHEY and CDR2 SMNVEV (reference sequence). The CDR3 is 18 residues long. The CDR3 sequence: CASSLRPTSGRGTGELFF. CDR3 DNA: TGTGCCAGCAGTTTACGACCGACTAGCGGGAGAGGCACCGGGGAGCTGTTTTTT.

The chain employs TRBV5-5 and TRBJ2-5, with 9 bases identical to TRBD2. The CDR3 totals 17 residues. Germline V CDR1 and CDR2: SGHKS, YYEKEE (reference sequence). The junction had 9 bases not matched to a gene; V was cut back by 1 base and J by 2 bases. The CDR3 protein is CASSLWLAGVVQETQYF. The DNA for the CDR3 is TGTGCCAGCAGCTTGTGGTTAGCGGGAGTTGTGCAAGAGACCCAGTACTTC. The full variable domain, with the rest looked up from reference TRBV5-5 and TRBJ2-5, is DAGVTQSPTHLIKTRGQQVTLRCSPISGHKSVSWYQQVLGQGPQFIFQYYEKEERGRGNFPDRFSARQFPNYSSELNVNALLLGDSALYLCASSLWLAGVVQETQYFGPGTRLLVL.

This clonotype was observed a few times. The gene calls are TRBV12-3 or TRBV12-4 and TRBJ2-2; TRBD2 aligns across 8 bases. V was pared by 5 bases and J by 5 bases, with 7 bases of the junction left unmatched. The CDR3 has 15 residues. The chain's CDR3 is CASSSGGAGTGELFF. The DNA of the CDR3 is TGTGCCAGCAGTAGCGGGGGTGCAGGGACCGGGGAGCTGTTTTTT.